This is a list of T cell receptor beta chains from one sample in a study of regulatory T cells in long-lasting Graves disease. TCRdb reanalysed the multiplex PCR reads using MiXCR and keeps one entry per CDR3 protein. The repertoire holds approximately 360,000 distinct CDR3 sequences, 10% to 15% seen once, with 15% to 20% in the top ten. The data also belong to a second study, concerning T cells in Graves' hyperthyroidism and ophthalmopathy.

Specimen: peripheral blood mononuclear cells (PBMCs), collected at new diagnosis, from a patient treated with antithyroid drugs. Source of these receptors: a woman under 30 with Graves disease. Both conserved end residues are trimmed from each CDR3. Fields, in order: J gene, V gene, clone size, CDR3 protein. Clone size is not always given. Where it is, it says once, few, many or a class for expanded clones.

>TRBJ2-5|TRBV28|many
ASSFLYQETQY
>TRBJ1-6|TRBV28|many
ASSSLDGLNSPLH
>TRBJ2-2|TRBV28|many
ASSFQGPTGELF
>TRBJ2-7|TRBV7-2|many
ASSLFGLAGSSSYEQY
>TRBJ2-3|TRBV29-1|few
SGGLAGGQGTDTQY
>TRBJ2-3|TRBV5-1|few
ASSLGQGDSTDTQY
>TRBJ2-7|TRBV12-3/TRBV12-4|many
ASSLDLYNPEQY
>TRBJ2-1|TRBV6-1|once
ASSIATSQEQF
>TRBJ2-1|TRBV7-3|many
ASSPSRGSEQF
>TRBJ2-1|TRBV7-2|.
ASSLEGGGIYNEQF
>TRBJ2-1|TRBV4-1|once
ASSQDPPGSSYNEQF
>TRBJ2-5|TRBV20-1|many
SARGWDRGGRTQY
>TRBJ2-5|TRBV7-8|many
ASSLLGAGAQETQY
>TRBJ2-1|TRBV10-3|many
AISESGGNEQF
>TRBJ2-7|TRBV7-3|.
ASSTPQGLYEQY
>TRBJ1-6|TRBV3-1|many
ASSQDSSLSPALH
>TRBJ1-1|TRBV3-1|many
ASSQAGLRTF
>TRBJ2-3|TRBV15|few
ATSSQSGDTQY
>TRBJ2-5|TRBV25-1|many
ASREVNQETQY
>TRBJ2-7|TRBV19|.
ASSRDRVKSYEQY
>TRBJ1-1|TRBV2|many
ASSDIRPRTEAF
>TRBJ1-1|TRBV20-1|.
SASAPLSTKAF
>TRBJ1-5|TRBV15|few
ATSPGGQSNQPQH
>TRBJ2-3|TRBV6-2/TRBV6-3|.
ASSYSLGGQVNTQY